This is a list of T cell receptor beta chains from one sample in a study of OX40 agonist ivuxolimab in advanced cancers. Libraries were prepared by immunoSEQ multiplex PCR; TCRdb keeps only in-frame clonotypes and omits some of them. The sample contains around 80,000 clones, around nine tenths of which appear only once. The material sequenced was CD4+ or CD8+ T cells sorted from blood, taken in a trial of the OX40 agonist ivuxolimab. Receptors were obtained from an adult with an advanced solid tumor such as melanoma, head and neck, liver or kidney cancer. Each CDR3 is given with its conserved first and last residue. A D gene is named only where the DNA matches it firmly. Not every row has a clone size; where given, it reads once, few, many or a size class.

j_gene,d_gene,v_gene,abundance,CDR3aa,CDR3nt
TRBJ2-7,TRBD2,TRBV5-1,-,CASSVGGVASYEQYF,TGCGCCAGCAGCGTGGGGGGGGTAGCCTCCTACGAGCAGTACTTC
TRBJ2-2,-,TRBV15,few,CATSRGEAVTGELFF,TGTGCCACCAGCAGAGGGGAAGCGGTAACCGGGGAGCTGTTTTTT
TRBJ2-2,-,TRBV5-1,-,CASSLSSPHTGELFF,TGCGCCAGCAGCTTGTCCTCCCCACACACCGGGGAGCTGTTTTTT
TRBJ2-7,-,TRBV19,-,CASSLAQSYEQYF,TGTGCCAGTAGTTTAGCCCAATCCTACGAGCAGTACTTC
TRBJ2-7,TRBD2,TRBV19,-,CATGGGSSYEQYF,TGTGCCACTGGGGGAGGGAGCTCCTACGAGCAGTACTTC
TRBJ1-3,-,TRBV13,-,CASSSTGTGAFRNTIYF,TGTGCCAGCAGCAGCACCGGGACTGGAGCTTTTAGAAACACCATATATTTT
TRBJ2-1,-,TRBV5-8,-,CASSLDLGISNEQFF,TGTGCCAGCAGCTTGGACTTGGGGATTAGCAATGAGCAGTTCTTC
TRBJ1-2,-,TRBV9,-,CASSVDYGGLNYGYTF,TGTGCCAGCAGCGTTGATTATGGCGGGCTCAACTATGGCTACACCTTC
TRBJ2-3,-,TRBV15,-,CATSSRGDRDTQYF,TGTGCCACCAGCAGTAGGGGGGATCGGGATACGCAGTATTTT
TRBJ1-1,TRBD1,TRBV30,few,CAWSDRGGTEAFF,TGTGCCTGGAGTGACAGGGGAGGGACTGAAGCTTTCTTT
TRBJ1-1,-,TRBV6-4,-,CASSAEGYTEAFF,TGTGCCAGCAGTGCGGAGGGGTACACTGAAGCTTTCTTT
TRBJ2-5,-,TRBV4-2,-,CASSLARKETQYF,TGTGCCAGCAGCTTAGCGAGGAAAGAGACCCAGTACTTC
TRBJ1-5,-,TRBV7-2,-,CASSLAAGSNQPQHF,TGTGCCAGCAGCTTAGCGGCAGGGAGCAATCAGCCCCAGCATTTT
TRBJ1-5,TRBD1,TRBV5-5,-,CASSPGTGSIQPQHF,TGTGCCAGCAGTCCTGGGACAGGGTCCATACAGCCCCAGCATTTT
TRBJ2-7,TRBD2,TRBV4-2,-,CASSHVGGVSGNNEQYF,TGTGCCAGCAGCCATGTCGGTGGGGTTAGCGGGAATAACGAGCAGTACTTC
TRBJ2-1,-,TRBV5-4,-,CASSLARPDNEQFF,TGTGCCAGCAGCTTGGCCAGGCCAGACAATGAGCAGTTCTTC
TRBJ1-1,TRBD1,TRBV27,-,CASSLSGQGRNTEAFF,TGTGCCAGCAGTCTCAGTGGACAGGGGCGGAACACTGAAGCTTTCTTT
TRBJ2-3,TRBD1,TRBV10-3,-,CAISRTGLETDTQYF,TGTGCCATCTCGCGGACAGGGCTCGAGACAGATACGCAGTATTTT
TRBJ2-7,TRBD1,TRBV7-3,-,CASSRDRGEAYEQYF,TGTGCCAGCAGCCGCGACAGGGGTGAGGCCTACGAGCAGTACTTC
TRBJ2-3,TRBD1,TRBV6-5,few,CASSYGRGQGPDTQYF,TGTGCCAGCAGTTACGGTAGGGGACAGGGACCAGATACGCAGTATTTT
TRBJ2-7,TRBD1,TRBV7-9,-,CASGDSVGEQYF,TGTGCCAGCGGGGACAGCGTCGGAGAGCAGTACTTC
TRBJ2-1,TRBD2,TRBV5-1,-,CASSFGLAGINEQFF,TGCGCCAGCAGCTTCGGACTAGCGGGTATCAATGAGCAGTTCTTC
TRBJ2-5,-,TRBV19,-,CASSIVSGFYRQTQYF,TGTGCCAGTAGTATAGTATCCGGTTTCTACAGGCAGACCCAGTACTTC